These 32 T cell receptor beta chains originate from one sample sequenced in a study of preoperative IRX-2 immunotherapy in early breast cancer (dated by TCRdb to between 2018 and 2021). This sample's treatment or condition label indicates: preoperative locoregional IRX-2 cytokine immunotherapy. The library came from the immunoSEQ multiplex PCR assay. This is the immuneACCESS table as TCRdb keeps it, with only in-frame sequences that have V and J called. A part of the clones is gone; compared with another copy, unresolved V genes explain less than half, and the rest is unexplained. The sample has around 57,000 clones on record, approximately 94% of them singletons. The top ten hold under 2% of the sample. Specimen collection occurred from a patient treated with IRX-2 immunotherapy. The origin of the receptors is a human donor with breast cancer.

The rearrangement uses TRBV13 and TRBJ2-2, with D possibly being TRBD1 or TRBD2 (5 bases each). The CDR3 sequence is 14 residues long. The ends were cut back, 6 bases at V and 8 bases at J, with 16 bases in the middle. CDR1 PRHDT and CDR2 FYEKMQ come from the germline V gene (reference sequence). The CDR3: CASRVTGPAGELFF. CDR3 in DNA: TGTGCCAGCAGGGTAACGGGGCCTGCTGGGGAGCTGTTTTTT.

J is TRBJ2-6 and V is TRBV4-2, with TRBD2 as a possible D gene (6 bases). V was shortened by 5 bases and J by 0 bases, with 11 bases between the two germline ends. The germline gives CDR1 LGHNA, CDR2 YNFKEQ. The CDR3 has 16 residues. The CDR3 protein is CASSLYSGSGANVLTF. The CDR3 region has the DNA TGTGCCAGCAGCTTATATAGCGGCTCTGGGGCCAACGTCCTGACTTTC.

The V gene is TRBV4-2, the J gene TRBJ2-3; TRBD2 aligns across 7 bases. The germline V gene has CDR1 LGHNA and CDR2 YNFKEQ. V gave up 1 base and J gave up 7 bases; unmatched junction bases: 5. The CDR3 runs 14 residues. Written as DNA, the CDR3 is TGTGCCAGCAGCCAAGGCGGGAGATCGAATACGCAGTATTTT. This translates into CASSQGGRSNTQYF.

The V call is TRBV20-1, the J call TRBJ1-2; D is uncertain. CDR1 DFQATT and CDR2 SNEGSKA come from the germline V gene (reference sequence). This CDR3 region has 11 residues. Trimming cost V 5 bases and J 14 bases, with 18 bases left between them. This CDR3 is CSAERRGKETF. For the CDR3, the DNA is TGCAGTGCTGAGAGGAGAGGAAAAGAGACCTTC.

The J gene is TRBJ2-5, the V gene TRBV11-3; 7 bases match TRBD1. Germline V gene sequence: CDR1 SGHNT, CDR2 YENEEA. The CDR3 has 17 amino acids. Trimming at V came to 5 bases and at J to 2 bases, leaving 14 bases not matched to a gene. In DNA form, the CDR3 reads TGTGCCAGCAGCGCCGGGTTGTCAGGGGGTTTACAAGAGACCCAGTACTTC. It specifies CASSAGLSGGLQETQYF.

The gene calls are TRBV11-2 and TRBJ2-7; weak D call: TRBD1 (6 bases). The CDR3 extends over 12 amino acids. Trimming took off 1 base at V and 9 bases at J, with 10 bases between the two ends. Germline CDR1 reads SGHAT; CDR2 reads FQNNGV. The CDR3 region has the DNA TGTGCCAGCAGCTTAGCCGGACAGCTGCAGTACTTC. Translating it yields CASSLAGQLQYF.

The chain employs TRBV28 and TRBJ2-5; D not resolved. Trimming pared 4 bases from V and 5 bases from J, leaving 11 bases between. The CDR3 length is 13 residues. CDR1 MDHEN and CDR2 SYDVKM come from the germline V gene. The CDR3 loop reads CASSSPARETQYF. In nucleotides, the CDR3 is TGTGCCAGCAGTTCTCCTGCCCGGGAGACCCAGTACTTC.

CDR3 region: CASSPGTALPYEQYF. The CDR3 nucleotides read TGTGCCAGCAGTCCAGGGACAGCGCTACCCTACGAGCAGTACTTC. The chain carries TRBV2 and TRBJ2-7; the match to TRBD1 covers 7 bases. From germline, CDR1 is SNHLY and CDR2 FYNNEI. The CDR3 loop spans 15 amino acids. After removal of 5 bases from V and 2 bases from J, the junction contained 9 bases not matched to a gene.

The chain links TRBV9 to TRBJ2-1; D is perhaps TRBD1 (6 bases). The germline V gene has CDR1 SGDLS and CDR2 YYNGEE. The CDR3 is 15 residues long. The V end lost 3 bases, the J end lost 4 bases, and 14 bases lay between the germline ends. Written as DNA, the CDR3 is TGTGCCAGCAGCGGATCTACAGGGACATACAATGAGCAGTTCTTC. It translates to CASSGSTGTYNEQFF.

A single count supports this clone. V gene TRBV15 combines with J gene TRBJ2-5; D is unclear. Trimming left V 4 bases short and J 4 bases short, with 10 bases between. CDR3 length: 13 amino acids. Germline lookup yields CDR1 LNHNV and CDR2 YYDKDF (reference sequence). CDR3 in amino acids: CATSKDGGETQYF. In DNA form, the CDR3 reads TGTGCCACCAGCAAAGACGGCGGAGAGACCCAGTACTTC.

The rearrangement joins TRBV28 to TRBJ1-4, with 8 bases lining up with TRBD1. With V trimmed by 3 bases and J by 4 bases, 7 bases remained unmatched. The length of the CDR3 is 16 residues. The germline CDR1 and CDR2 sequences are MDHEN and SYDVKM. The CDR3 spells CASSLPQGAGNEKLFF. In DNA form, the CDR3 reads TGTGCCAGCAGTTTGCCCCAGGGGGCTGGTAATGAAAAACTGTTTTTT.

The chain joins TRBV7-2 to TRBJ1-2; D unclear. Germline V lookup: CDR1 SGHTA, CDR2 FQGNSA. This CDR3 is 13 amino acids long. Trimming pared 5 bases from V and 0 bases from J, leaving 7 bases between. CDR3 sequence: CASSPPANYGYTF. CDR3 DNA sequence: TGTGCCAGCAGCCCACCGGCTAACTATGGCTACACCTTC.

The V and J genes are TRBV4-1 and TRBJ1-1, with D unresolved. V lost 1 base and J 3 bases, leaving 15 bases between the germline ends. Germline V CDR1 and CDR2: MGHRA, YSYEKL. There are 16 residues in the CDR3. The chain's CDR3 is CASSQGMRSLHTEAFF. In nucleotides, the CDR3 is TGCGCCAGCAGCCAAGGAATGCGGTCGTTGCACACTGAAGCTTTCTTT.

The chain links TRBV30 to TRBJ1-4, with 7 nucleotides matching TRBD1. Per the germline V gene, CDR1 is GTSNPN and CDR2 is SVGIG (reference sequence). V lost 4 bases, J lost 5 bases, and 4 bases stayed unmatched. The CDR3 consists of 13 residues. The CDR3 protein is CAWTGGRNEKLFF. Written as DNA, the CDR3 is TGTGCCTGGACAGGGGGAAGGAATGAAAAACTGTTTTTT.

This sequence joins TRBV7-2 and TRBJ1-5; no clear D. The V end lost 5 bases, the J end lost 5 bases, and 16 bases lay between the germline ends. The length of the CDR3 is 15 residues. Germline lookup yields CDR1 SGHTA and CDR2 FQGNSA. Here the CDR3 DNA reads TGTGCCAGCAGCCGTAGGGTAGGGAGGGATCAGCCCCAGCATTTT. Residues: CASSRRVGRDQPQHF.

This clone was seen a handful of times. For the CDR3, the DNA is TGTGCCATAGGACAGCCTAACACAAATGAGCAGTTCTTC. It is translated as CAIGQPNTNEQFF. The V call is TRBV28, the J call TRBJ2-1, with D maybe TRBD1 (6 bases). Deletions cut 10 bases from V and 7 bases from J, with 17 bases between. The CDR3 extends over 13 amino acids. CDR1 is MDHEN, CDR2 SYDVKM, per germline.

The V call is TRBV7-2, the J call TRBJ2-3, with a possible D match to TRBD2 (6 bases). The CDR3 has 16 residues. Germline-derived CDR1 and CDR2 are SGHTA and FQGNSA. Trimming shortened V by 3 bases and J by 0 bases, and 13 bases separated the two germline ends. The CDR3 sequence is CASSLSSGPSTDTQYF. In DNA form, the CDR3 reads TGTGCCAGCAGCTTGAGTAGCGGCCCTAGCACAGATACGCAGTATTTT. Full variable domain (remainder filled in from reference TRBV7-2 and TRBJ2-3): GAGVSQSPSNKVTEKGKDVELRCDPISGHTALYWYRQSLGQGLEFLIYFQGNSAPDKSGLPSDRFSAERTGGSVSTLTIQRTQQEDSAVYLCASSLSSGPSTDTQYFGPGTRLTVL.

CDR3 sequence: CASSQPLGLWGTGGWDYGYTF. The CDR3 region has the DNA TGCGCCAGCAGCCAACCCCTGGGTTTATGGGGGACAGGGGGCTGGGACTATGGCTACACCTTC. The chain employs TRBV4-1 and TRBJ1-2, with 12 bases identical to TRBD1. This CDR3 contains 21 residues. V was pared by 2 bases and J by 3 bases, with 19 bases of the junction left unmatched. CDR1 is MGHRA and CDR2 is YSYEKL in the germline V gene.

The chain combines TRBV9 with TRBJ2-2; unclear D gene. Per germline, CDR1 SGDLS and CDR2 YYNGEE. The ends were cut back, 0 bases at V and 4 bases at J, with 4 bases in the middle. The CDR3 consists of 13 residues. The CDR3 sequence is CASSVEATGELFF. The CDR3 DNA reads as TGTGCCAGCAGCGTAGAGGCCACCGGGGAGCTGTTTTTT.

This chain uses TRBV10-3 with TRBJ1-2; the D is unclear. The CDR3 loop spans 13 amino acids. Germline V gene data show CDR1 as ENHRY and CDR2 as SYGVKD. Trimming cost V 4 bases and J 7 bases, with 13 bases left between them. The CDR3 coding sequence is TGTGCCATCAGTGCCCAGGCCTTCTCTGGCTACACCTTC. Its protein is CAISAQAFSGYTF.

The CDR3 loop is CACPGGDNSPLHF. Here the CDR3 DNA reads TGTGCCTGCCCTGGGGGGGATAATTCACCCCTCCACTTT. The V and J genes are TRBV30 and TRBJ1-6, with D perhaps TRBD1 (5 bases). The V end was cut by 6 bases, the J end by 5 bases, with 11 bases between. The CDR3 sequence is 13 residues long. CDR1 and CDR2 from the germline V gene are GTSNPN and SVGIG (reference sequence).

CDR3 DNA sequence: TGTGCCAGCAGCTTAGTTTGGCAGGGCAATTCACCCCTCCACTTT. Its translation is CASSLVWQGNSPLHF. This chain connects TRBV7-2 to TRBJ1-6, with D possibly being TRBD1 (5 bases). This CDR3 has 15 amino acids. Germline V CDR1 and CDR2: SGHTA, FQGNSA. V was cut by 1 base and J by 7 bases, with 11 bases left in between.

This chain's CDR3 is CASTGDGTYEQYF. The CDR3, as DNA: TGTGCCAGCACGGGAGACGGTACCTACGAGCAGTACTTC. V is TRBV28 and J is TRBJ2-7, with a tentative D call TRBD2 (6 bases). The CDR3 runs to 13 residues. Germline loops: CDR1 MDHEN, CDR2 SYDVKM. V dropped 7 bases and J dropped 2 bases, with 12 bases sitting between them.

Remarks on this clone: The identical CDR3 is also encoded by other nucleotide sequences in the sample. J is TRBJ1-5 and V is TRBV19; 7 nucleotides agree with TRBD1. The germline gives CDR1 LNHDA, CDR2 SQIVND (reference sequence). This CDR3 spans 14 amino acids. With 2 bases clipped from V and 5 bases from J, the junction kept 3 bases outside the gene matches. CDR3 region: CASSIWTGDQPQHF. The CDR3 DNA reads TGTGCCAGTAGTATATGGACAGGCGATCAGCCCCAGCATTTT.

The chain has TRBV7-2 and TRBJ2-3, with 8 bases matching TRBD2. In germline, CDR1 is SGHTA, CDR2 FQGNSA. This CDR3 region has 17 residues. V was clipped by 1 base and J by 5 bases; unmatched bases: 11. Here the CDR3 reads CASSLGSSGGPVDTQYF. CDR3 sequence (DNA): TGTGCCAGCAGCTTAGGCTCGTCGGGAGGGCCAGTAGATACGCAGTATTTT. Variable domain in full (rest from reference TRBV7-2 and TRBJ2-3): GAGVSQSPSNKVTEKGKDVELRCDPISGHTALYWYRQSLGQGLEFLIYFQGNSAPDKSGLPSDRFSAERTGGSVSTLTIQRTQQEDSAVYLCASSLGSSGGPVDTQYFGPGTRLTVL.

The gene calls are TRBV27 and TRBJ2-7; 9 bases match TRBD1. In germline, CDR1 is MNHEY, CDR2 SMNVEV (reference sequence). This CDR3 comprises 14 residues. The ends lost 6 bases at V and 4 bases at J; junction bases unmatched: 7. The chain's CDR3 is CASSNRGRVYEQYF. In nucleotides, the CDR3 is TGTGCCAGCAGCAACAGGGGGCGTGTATACGAGCAGTACTTC.

The rearrangement joins TRBV6-5 to TRBJ1-1; the D gene is possibly TRBD1 (5 bases). V dropped 3 bases and J dropped 1 base, with 6 bases sitting between them. The length of the CDR3 is 13 residues. Germline V gene lookup returns CDR1 MNHEY and CDR2 SVGAGI. The CDR3 loop reads CASSYQGNTEAFF. The CDR3 region has the DNA TGTGCCAGCAGTTATCAGGGGAACACTGAAGCTTTCTTT.

J is TRBJ1-5 and V is TRBV15; tentative D call: TRBD1 (5 bases). Germline V gene lookup returns CDR1 LNHNV and CDR2 YYDKDF (reference sequence). Trimming cost V 4 bases and J 6 bases, with 16 bases left between them. The CDR3 has 15 amino acids. DNA for the CDR3: TGTGCCACCAGCAAAAGCGGGGGGGTTAGTCAGCCCCAGCATTTT. This translates into CATSKSGGVSQPQHF.

V gene TRBV4-1 combines with J gene TRBJ2-5; the D gene is possibly TRBD1 (5 bases). The germline V and J ends were trimmed by 0 bases and 0 bases, with 8 bases remaining between them. The CDR3 is 15 amino acids. Germline V gene sequence: CDR1 MGHRA, CDR2 YSYEKL. The CDR3 coding sequence is TGCGCCAGCAGCCAAGAAAGACAGTACCAAGAGACCCAGTACTTC. Protein: CASSQERQYQETQYF.

The chain employs TRBV7-2 and TRBJ2-7; 10 bases are a match to TRBD1. The CDR3 loop spans 14 amino acids. Germline V gives CDR1 SGHTA, CDR2 FQGNSA. Trimming at V came to 3 bases and at J to 7 bases, leaving 6 bases not matched to a gene. In nucleotides, the CDR3 is TGTGCCAGCAGCTTTTCCGGGACAGGGGTAGAGCAGTACTTC. Residues: CASSFSGTGVEQYF.

The chain recombines TRBV2 with TRBJ2-5; the D call may be TRBD1 or TRBD2 (6 bases each). This CDR3 has 14 amino acids. Germline V CDR1 and CDR2: SNHLY, FYNNEI. V dropped 7 bases and J dropped 5 bases, with 17 bases sitting between them. CDR3 DNA: TGTGCCAGCACCCTACAGGGAGGTGATGAGACCCAGTACTTC. Protein product: CASTLQGGDETQYF.

This clone was seen a single time. This rearrangement joins TRBV18 to TRBJ2-7, with TRBD1 identical over 11 bases. The germline V gene encodes CDR1 KGHSH and CDR2 LQKENI. CDR3 length equals 14 residues. The trim removed 3 bases at V and 2 bases at J, leaving 0 bases unmatched. The CDR3 is CASSPGQGAYEQYF. CDR3 coding DNA: TGTGCCAGCTCACCGGGACAGGGGGCCTACGAGCAGTACTTC.